Listed here are 7 T cell receptor beta chains from one sample, sequenced in a study of shared clonotypes between healthy human individuals. The data were produced by immunoSEQ multiplex PCR, yet TCRdb's version contains in-frame clones alone and is incomplete. This table holds around 990,000 clones, approximately 75% found once. The sample taken for sequencing was memory CD4+ T cells from PBMCs. Subset reported: CD45RA-negative fraction. These receptors were collected from a man aged 18-30 years in good health. Some clones in this sample may be carry-over from other donors' samples.

V is TRBV5-4 and J is TRBJ2-1, with D possibly being TRBD1 or TRBD2 (5 bases each). The CDR3 is 13 amino acids. V lost 0 bases and J 8 bases, leaving 9 bases between the germline ends. Germline loops: CDR1 SGHNT, CDR2 YYREEE (reference sequence). CDR3 DNA sequence: TGTGCCAGCAGCTTGGTCGGGGCCCATGAGCAGTTCTTC. It yields the protein CASSLVGAHEQFF.

This sequence joins TRBV19 and TRBJ1-5; 9 bases align to TRBD1. CDR1 and CDR2 (germline): LNHDA, SQIVND (reference sequence). CDR3 length: 15 residues. With 2 bases clipped from V and 11 bases from J, the junction kept 10 bases outside the gene matches. This chain's CDR3 is CASSIIPGQGGSQHF. The CDR3 DNA sequence: TGTGCCAGTAGTATAATCCCGGGACAGGGAGGGTCCCAGCATTTT. Complete variable domain (other parts from reference TRBV19 and TRBJ1-5): DGGITQSPKYLFRKEGQNVTLSCEQNLNHDAMYWYRQDPGQGLRLIYYSQIVNDFQKGDIAEGYSVSREKKESFPLTVTSAQKNPTAFYLCASSIIPGQGGSQHFGDGTRLSIL.

This clone has just a few counts. The rearrangement uses TRBV28 and TRBJ1-3; D not certain. The CDR3 length is 15 residues. V was cut by 6 bases and J by 0 bases, with 12 bases left in between. Germline lookup yields CDR1 MDHEN and CDR2 SYDVKM. CDR3 protein: CASRMGWSSGNTIYF. In DNA form, the CDR3 reads TGTGCCAGCAGGATGGGGTGGAGCTCTGGAAACACCATATATTTT.

This clone was counted many times. The V call is TRBV5-1, the J call TRBJ2-3, with 11 bases lining up with TRBD2. V gave up 7 bases and J gave up 0 bases; unmatched junction bases: 10. Germline-derived CDR1 and CDR2 are SGHRS and YFSETQ. The CDR3 is 17 amino acids. CDR3 sequence: CASRPPASGGSTDTQYF. The CDR3 coding sequence is TGCGCCAGCCGTCCCCCTGCTAGCGGGGGGAGCACAGATACGCAGTATTTT.

The chain couples TRBV28 to TRBJ2-2; either TRBD1 or TRBD2 may fit D (5 bases each). V shed 7 bases and J shed 0 bases, with 15 bases lying between them. The CDR3 has 16 residues. CDR1 MDHEN and CDR2 SYDVKM come from the germline V gene. This CDR3 is CASISPGRSNTGELFF. In nucleotides, the CDR3 is TGTGCCAGCATCTCCCCGGGACGGTCGAACACCGGGGAGCTGTTTTTT.

This chain links TRBV11-2 with TRBJ2-5; a weak D match, TRBD2 (6 bases). This CDR3 region has 14 residues. Per germline, CDR1 SGHAT and CDR2 FQNNGV. V lost 5 bases and J lost 2, with 12 bases in between. The CDR3 DNA reads TGTGCCAGCAGCCAGCGCGGGGTTCAAGAGACCCAGTACTTC. This gives the protein CASSQRGVQETQYF.

The table lists this clone with a count of one. The V and J genes are TRBV18 and TRBJ2-3; no firm D call. From germline, CDR1 is KGHSH and CDR2 LQKENI. Trimming removed 4 bases from V and 4 bases from J, with 12 bases in between. The CDR3 has 14 residues. For the CDR3, the DNA is TGTGCCAGCTCACGGCAGATCGGCCCAGATACGCAGTATTTT. It specifies CASSRQIGPDTQYF.